A selection of T cell receptor beta chains follows, all from one sample in a study of blood T cell repertoires in COVID-19. The protocol was immunoSEQ multiplex PCR, while the TCRdb copy is restricted to in-frame clones and leaves out a portion. The sample comprises around 130,000 clones, roughly 84% of which are singletons, and about 4% rests with the top ten. Specimen: PBMCs or T cells enriched from blood (not recorded which). Source of these receptors: a woman aged 25 to 39 who had recovered from COVID-19. Both conserved end residues are part of each CDR3. Each record gives: V gene, J gene, clone size, D gene, CDR3 DNA, CDR3 protein. D genes are given only for firm matches. Clone size appears in some rows only: once, few, many, or a class for an expanded clone.

V: TRBV28; J: TRBJ1-1; size: -; D: TRBD1; DNA: TGTGCCAGCAGTGGGGACAGGGGCCTTGTTGGAGCTTTCTTT; CDR3: CASSGDRGLVGAFF
V: TRBV6-5; J: TRBJ1-1; size: -; D: -; DNA: TGTGCCAGCAGTTACTCGAGACAGATGAACACTGAAGCTTTCTTT; CDR3: CASSYSRQMNTEAFF
V: TRBV12-3/TRBV12-4; J: TRBJ1-6; size: -; D: -; DNA: TGTGCCAGCAGTCAGGGGATTCGTTCACCCCTCCACTTT; CDR3: CASSQGIRSPLHF
V: TRBV7-8; J: TRBJ1-2; size: -; D: -; DNA: TGTGCCAGCAGCTTAGGGCAGTTCGCCCCCGGCTACACCTTC; CDR3: CASSLGQFAPGYTF
V: TRBV27; J: TRBJ1-2; size: -; D: -; DNA: TGTGCCAGCAGTTCATCACGAACAGGTGGGGTGCGTGGCTACACCTTC; CDR3: CASSSSRTGGVRGYTF
V: TRBV5-4; J: TRBJ1-4; size: -; D: TRBD1; DNA: TGTGCCAGCAGCCGGGACAGGAACGAAAAACTGTTTTTT; CDR3: CASSRDRNEKLFF
V: TRBV18; J: TRBJ1-1; size: few; D: TRBD1; DNA: TGTGCCAGCTCTCTACAGGGGCCATCTTCGAACACTGAAGCTTTCTTT; CDR3: CASSLQGPSSNTEAFF
V: TRBV5-5; J: TRBJ2-7; size: -; D: -; DNA: TGTGCCAGCAGCTTGGCCGGGACATTCGACGAGCAGTACTTC; CDR3: CASSLAGTFDEQYF
V: TRBV27; J: TRBJ2-5; size: few; D: TRBD1; DNA: TGTGCCAGCAGTTCCATACTTCTAGACAGGGACGGGGAGACCCAGTACTTC; CDR3: CASSSILLDRDGETQYF
V: TRBV28; J: TRBJ1-2; size: -; D: -; DNA: TGTGCCAGCAGTGGGAGGGGCCCCTCCTCCTACTATGGCTACACCTTC; CDR3: CASSGRGPSSYYGYTF
V: TRBV4-3; J: TRBJ1-2; size: few; D: -; DNA: TGCGCCAGCAGCCAAGAGTTGACTTTGAACTATGGCTACACCTTC; CDR3: CASSQELTLNYGYTF
V: TRBV7-2; J: TRBJ2-2; size: -; D: TRBD2; DNA: TGTGCCAGCAGTCCTCTAGCGGGAGCCGGCGGGGAGCTGTTTTTT; CDR3: CASSPLAGAGGELFF
V: TRBV5-4; J: TRBJ2-5; size: -; D: -; DNA: TGTGCCAGCAGCTTGTTCGGGCGGGGGCCCCAAGAGACCCAGTACTTC; CDR3: CASSLFGRGPQETQYF
V: TRBV6-2/TRBV6-3; J: TRBJ2-6; size: few; D: TRBD2; DNA: TGTGCCAGCAGTTACCGAGGACTAGCTGGGGCCAACGTCCTGACTTTC; CDR3: CASSYRGLAGANVLTF
V: TRBV18; J: TRBJ2-2; size: -; D: -; DNA: TGTGCCAGCTCACCTGTAGCGGAAGGGAGCACCGGGGAGCTGTTTTTT; CDR3: CASSPVAEGSTGELFF
V: TRBV5-1; J: TRBJ2-7; size: -; D: -; DNA: TGCGCCAGCAGCTTCCAGGGGCCGCCCTACGAGCAGTACTTC; CDR3: CASSFQGPPYEQYF
V: TRBV6-5; J: TRBJ1-2; size: -; D: TRBD1; DNA: TGTGCCAGCAGTAGGGACAGGGCTGGCTACACCTTC; CDR3: CASSRDRAGYTF
V: TRBV25-1; J: TRBJ2-6; size: -; D: -; DNA: TGTGCCAGCAGTGAATCCAAGGGGGGGGTTTCTGGGGCCAACGTCCTGACTTTC; CDR3: CASSESKGGVSGANVLTF
V: TRBV14; J: TRBJ2-3; size: once; D: -; DNA: TGTGCCAGCAGCCTACAGGCGGCAGATACGCAGTATTTT; CDR3: CASSLQAADTQYF
V: TRBV4-2; J: TRBJ2-1; size: -; D: TRBD2; DNA: TGTGCCAGCAGCGAATTGGGACTAGCGGGAGACAATGAGCAGTTCTTC; CDR3: CASSELGLAGDNEQFF
V: TRBV29-1; J: TRBJ2-7; size: -; D: -; DNA: TGCAGCGTTGGGCAGACCTACGAGCAGTACTTC; CDR3: CSVGQTYEQYF
V: TRBV15; J: TRBJ2-1; size: -; D: TRBD1; DNA: TGTGCCACCAGCAGAAGCAGGACAGGGGACAATGAGCAGTTCTTC; CDR3: CATSRSRTGDNEQFF
V: TRBV6-4; J: TRBJ2-1; size: -; D: -; DNA: TGTGCCAGCAGTGACAACGGAGAGGCCCCCAATGAGCAGTTCTTC; CDR3: CASSDNGEAPNEQFF
V: TRBV7-2; J: TRBJ2-5; size: -; D: -; DNA: TGTGCCAGCACCTCAGACTTTGGGGAGACCCAGTACTTC; CDR3: CASTSDFGETQYF
V: TRBV3-1/TRBV3-2; J: TRBJ2-6; size: -; D: -; DNA: TGTGCCAGCAGCCAAGTTGAGGGTTCTGGGGCCAACGTCCTGACTTTC; CDR3: CASSQVEGSGANVLTF
V: TRBV9; J: TRBJ2-5; size: -; D: -; DNA: TGTGCCAGCAGCCCCGGACGGGGACAACAAGAGACCCAGTACTTC; CDR3: CASSPGRGQQETQYF
V: TRBV19; J: TRBJ1-4; size: -; D: -; DNA: TGTGCCAGTAGGGCTCCGAGGGATGAAAAACTGTTTTTT; CDR3: CASRAPRDEKLFF
V: TRBV7-2; J: TRBJ2-1; size: -; D: TRBD1; DNA: TGTGCCAGCAGCTTAGGGGACAGGGGCGACAATGAGCAGTTCTTC; CDR3: CASSLGDRGDNEQFF
V: TRBV6-4; J: TRBJ2-2; size: few; D: TRBD2; DNA: TGTGCCAGCAGTGAGCGGGAGCACGGGGAGCTGTTTTTT; CDR3: CASSEREHGELFF
V: TRBV18; J: TRBJ1-1; size: -; D: -; DNA: TGTGCCAGCTCACTGGGGACATCTAACACTGAAGCTTTCTTT; CDR3: CASSLGTSNTEAFF
V: TRBV11-2; J: TRBJ1-5; size: few; D: TRBD1; DNA: TGTGCCAGCAGCACCGGACAGGGGGCAGGCAATCAGCCCCAGCATTTT; CDR3: CASSTGQGAGNQPQHF
V: TRBV30; J: TRBJ1-1; size: -; D: -; DNA: TGTGCCTGGAATGAGGGGGACACTGAAGCTTTCTTT; CDR3: CAWNEGDTEAFF
V: TRBV25-1; J: TRBJ1-6; size: once; D: -; DNA: TGTGCCAGCAGTCGGGGGGGAGTTTCTTCACCCCTCCACTTT; CDR3: CASSRGGVSSPLHF
V: TRBV7-6; J: TRBJ1-1; size: -; D: TRBD1; DNA: TGTGCCAGCAGCCTCCGGACAGGGAGGGATACTGAAGCTTTCTTT; CDR3: CASSLRTGRDTEAFF
V: TRBV4-3; J: TRBJ1-2; size: -; D: -; DNA: TGCGCCAGCAGCCAGGGCGGGGCTAACTATGGCTACACCTTC; CDR3: CASSQGGANYGYTF
V: TRBV28; J: TRBJ1-5; size: -; D: TRBD1; DNA: TGTGCCAGCAGTCGGACAGGGAGTTATCAGCCCCAGCATTTT; CDR3: CASSRTGSYQPQHF
V: TRBV2; J: TRBJ2-3; size: few; D: TRBD2; DNA: TGTGCCAGCAGTGAAGCGCGGGGGAGAGCGGATACGCAGTATTTT; CDR3: CASSEARGRADTQYF
V: TRBV18; J: TRBJ2-1; size: -; D: TRBD2; DNA: TGTGCCAGCTCACCTCTCGGACTAGTAAAGGGCAATGAGCAGTTCTTC; CDR3: CASSPLGLVKGNEQFF
V: TRBV6-5; J: TRBJ2-4; size: -; D: -; DNA: TGTGCCAGCGGGAAAGAGGGATTAGCCAAAAACATTCAGTACTTC; CDR3: CASGKEGLAKNIQYF
V: TRBV10-3; J: TRBJ2-7; size: -; D: TRBD2; DNA: TGTGCCATCAAGCGGGGACTTTCCGCCGACGAGCAGTACTTC; CDR3: CAIKRGLSADEQYF
V: TRBV4-2; J: TRBJ2-4; size: -; D: TRBD2; DNA: TGTGCCAGCAGCCAAGTGGGGGGGAAAGCCAAAAACATTCAGTACTTC; CDR3: CASSQVGGKAKNIQYF
V: TRBV6-5; J: TRBJ2-2; size: -; D: -; DNA: TGTGCCAGCAACCTACTGGGCCGCCCGAGTGGGGAGCTGTTTTTT; CDR3: CASNLLGRPSGELFF
V: TRBV30; J: TRBJ2-1; size: few; D: TRBD2; DNA: TGTGCCTCGGAGCGGGAGGGAGGCAATGAGCAGTTCTTC; CDR3: CASEREGGNEQFF
V: TRBV28; J: TRBJ2-3; size: -; D: TRBD2; DNA: TGTGCCAGCAGTTTATATGGACTAGCGGGGGGGATTAGCACAGATACGCAGTATTTT; CDR3: CASSLYGLAGGISTDTQYF
V: TRBV6-5; J: TRBJ2-7; size: -; D: -; DNA: TGTGCCAGCAAGATTACGCCACTAGCCTACGAGCAGTACTTC; CDR3: CASKITPLAYEQYF
V: TRBV6-5; J: TRBJ2-5; size: -; D: -; DNA: TGTGCCAGCAGTCCCGGGGTTACTCGGGGAGAGACCCAGTACTTC; CDR3: CASSPGVTRGETQYF
V: TRBV5-1; J: TRBJ2-3; size: -; D: -; DNA: TGCGCCAGCAGCTTGGGGGGCCAGGGCGATACGCAGTATTTT; CDR3: CASSLGGQGDTQYF
V: TRBV10-1; J: TRBJ1-2; size: -; D: -; DNA: TGCGCCAGCAGTGAAGGAATGCGGTGGAGCTACACCTTC; CDR3: CASSEGMRWSYTF
V: TRBV19; J: TRBJ2-7; size: -; D: TRBD2; DNA: TGTGCCAGTAGGGTCATAGCGGGATCGTCCTACGAGCAGTACTTC; CDR3: CASRVIAGSSYEQYF
V: TRBV18; J: TRBJ2-5; size: -; D: -; DNA: TGTGCCAGCTCATTCACAGGGCAAGAGACCCAGTACTTC; CDR3: CASSFTGQETQYF
V: TRBV5-3; J: TRBJ2-1; size: few; D: TRBD1; DNA: TGTGCCAGAAGCAGTCCCGGGACAGGGATCCGCTCCTACAATGAGCAGTTCTTC; CDR3: CARSSPGTGIRSYNEQFF
V: TRBV5-4; J: TRBJ2-7; size: -; D: TRBD2; DNA: TGTGCCAGCAGCTTGAGGACTAGCGCCGGGGGGTCCTACGAGCAGTACTTC; CDR3: CASSLRTSAGGSYEQYF
V: TRBV6-2/TRBV6-3; J: TRBJ2-5; size: -; D: TRBD2; DNA: TGTGCCAGCAGTTACGGGACTAGCGGGAGTAAGGAGACCCAGTACTTC; CDR3: CASSYGTSGSKETQYF
V: TRBV4-3; J: TRBJ2-2; size: -; D: TRBD2; DNA: TGCGCCAGCAGCCAAGATCTGGTCCGGGGACTAGCGGGAGGCCCCAACACCGGGGAGCTGTTTTTT; CDR3: CASSQDLVRGLAGGPNTGELFF
V: TRBV28; J: TRBJ2-3; size: -; D: -; DNA: TGTGCCAGCAGCCCCATAGGGGGATCCACAGATACGCAGTATTTT; CDR3: CASSPIGGSTDTQYF
V: TRBV6-5; J: TRBJ1-3; size: -; D: -; DNA: TGTGCCAGCAGCCAGCGGGCTGGAAACACCATATATTTT; CDR3: CASSQRAGNTIYF
V: TRBV20-1; J: TRBJ1-1; size: many; D: -; DNA: TGCAGTGCGTTGCTACTCACTGAAGCTTTCTTT; CDR3: CSALLLTEAFF
V: TRBV19; J: TRBJ1-2; size: -; D: -; DNA: TGTGCCAGTAACCCTATAGGGAGCTATGGCTACACCTTC; CDR3: CASNPIGSYGYTF
V: TRBV21-1; J: TRBJ2-7; size: -; D: -; DNA: TGTGCCAGCAGCAAAGTAACAGGGGGAAGGAACGAGCAGTACTTC; CDR3: CASSKVTGGRNEQYF
V: TRBV28; J: TRBJ2-7; size: -; D: TRBD2; DNA: TGTGCCAGCAGGTCGTGGGGGGAGGGTTCCTCTCGGGAGCAGTACTTC; CDR3: CASRSWGEGSSREQYF